The rows below give T cell receptor beta chains drawn from one sample of a study of cytomegalovirus exposure and HLA in healthy donors. Generated by immunoSEQ multiplex PCR, the TCRdb table keeps only in-frame clones and is missing some. The data contain 100,000 to 150,000 clones, under 85% of them singletons. Sequencing was performed on PBMCs. The receptors come from a woman aged 40 to 55 in good health and CMV-seropositive. The CDR3 runs from the conserved cysteine through the conserved F or W. A D gene is named only where the DNA matches it firmly. A clone size is listed for some rows: how often the clone was seen (once, few, many), or a class if it is expanded.

CASTLGLAGNNEQFF,TGTGCCAGCACCCTGGGACTAGCGGGTAACAATGAGCAGTTCTTC,TRBV5-4,TRBJ2-1,15,.,TRBD2
CASSPAWTSGSYEQYF,TGTGCCAGCTCACCGGCTTGGACTAGCGGCTCCTACGAGCAGTACTTC,TRBV18,TRBJ2-7,16,.,TRBD2
CATSTSGNEQFF,TGCGCCACTTCGACTAGCGGGAACGAGCAGTTCTTC,TRBV10-1,TRBJ2-1,12,.,TRBD2
CASSGTGNSPLEAFF,TGCGCCAGCAGCGGGACAGGGAACAGCCCCCTTGAAGCTTTCTTT,TRBV5-1,TRBJ1-1,15,once,TRBD1
CATGRRLLYEQYF,TGTGCCACCGGGCGCCGGCTACTCTACGAGCAGTACTTC,TRBV15,TRBJ2-7,13,.,.
CASSEGPSEETQYF,TGTGCCAGCAGTGAAGGTCCCAGCGAAGAGACCCAGTACTTC,TRBV6-1,TRBJ2-5,14,few,.
CATSRDTSAMPTDTQYF,TGTGCCACCAGCAGAGACACTAGCGCAATGCCCACAGATACGCAGTATTTT,TRBV15,TRBJ2-3,17,.,TRBD2
CASSEWTGYGYTF,TGTGCCAGCAGTGAATGGACAGGCTATGGCTACACCTTC,TRBV2,TRBJ1-2,13,.,TRBD1
CASSQDLSGYEQYF,TGTGCCAGCAGCCAAGATTTGAGCGGCTACGAGCAGTACTTC,TRBV4-2,TRBJ2-7,14,.,.
CASSSQGREELFF,TGTGCCAGCAGTTCCCAGGGGAGGGAGGAACTGTTTTTT,TRBV28,TRBJ1-4,13,.,.
CASSPSPNIQYF,TGTGCCAGCAGTCCCTCCCCGAACATTCAGTACTTC,TRBV28,TRBJ2-4,12,.,.
CASSNTGTGQETQYF,TGTGCCAGCAGCAACACTGGGACAGGCCAAGAGACCCAGTACTTC,TRBV9,TRBJ2-5,15,.,TRBD1
CSVEGQGPDTQYF,TGCAGCGTTGAAGGACAGGGGCCAGATACGCAGTATTTT,TRBV29-1,TRBJ2-3,13,.,TRBD1
CASSHSYEQYF,TGTGCCAGCAGTCACAGTTACGAGCAGTACTTC,TRBV28,TRBJ2-7,11,.,.
CAIKGISTDTQYF,TGTGCCATCAAGGGGATCAGCACAGATACGCAGTATTTT,TRBV10-3,TRBJ2-3,13,.,.
CASSLGLAGTQYF,TGCGCCAGCAGCTTGGGACTAGCTGGGACCCAGTACTTC,TRBV5-1,TRBJ2-5,13,.,TRBD2
CASSEGLSNQPQHF,TGTGCCAGCAGTGAAGGGCTTAGCAATCAGCCCCAGCATTTT,TRBV25-1,TRBJ1-5,14,.,.
CASSRTDTEAFF,TGTGCCAGCAGCCGGACAGACACTGAAGCTTTCTTT,TRBV11-2,TRBJ1-1,12,.,.
CASSLIGGSGGTDTQYF,TGCGCCAGCAGCTTGATTGGCGGCTCCGGGGGCACAGATACGCAGTATTTT,TRBV5-1,TRBJ2-3,17,.,.
CASYRDRRTDTQYF,TGTGCCAGCTACCGGGACAGGCGCACAGATACGCAGTATTTT,TRBV2,TRBJ2-3,14,.,TRBD1
CASSSNTGNTEAFF,TGTGCCAGCAGTTCCAACACAGGGAACACTGAAGCTTTCTTT,TRBV28,TRBJ1-1,14,few,.
CASSEGTGSWYQPQHF,TGTGCCAGCAGTGAAGGTACAGGGTCATGGTATCAGCCCCAGCATTTT,TRBV6-1,TRBJ1-5,16,.,.
CASSYIKTQYF,TGTGCCAGCAGTTATATTAAGACCCAGTACTTC,TRBV6-1,TRBJ2-5,11,.,.
CASSFGGGANVLTF,TGTGCCAGCAGCTTTGGAGGTGGGGCCAACGTCCTGACTTTC,TRBV7-9,TRBJ2-6,14,once,.